The entry below gives a single T cell receptor beta chain sequence along with its context. It lacks a known antigen. There are no base qualities to consult, and no much larger clone falls within one base. This sample is part of a study of blood T cell repertoires in COVID-19 (dated by TCRdb to about 2020). Concerning the study at large: The collaborator samples originated in the United States, Italy and Spain and spanned the acute and convalescent phases of COVID-19. The material from the prospective study consisted of cDNA or gDNA derived from T cells, B-cell-depleted T cells, or PBMCs. Deeply sampled blood TCRbeta repertoires from subjects exposed to, actively infected with, or recovered from COVID-19 were included in the dataset. The repertoires were made available in a free public database intended to serve as a resource for research on the immune response to SARS-CoV-2. The samples were drawn from the first 160 participants of the ongoing ImmuneRACE study and from 1,254 subjects provided by 6 global collaborators. The sample metadata nearly always contained a de-identified subject ID, COVID-19 status, age in years and sex. Where available, HLA class I and class II types were taken from metadata supplied by the sample provider and were not determined by assay-based typing. Overall results and qualifications from the work: The quantity of clinical and demographic metadata differed by source and by participant and was supplied without curation.

TCRbeta CDR3 regions were amplified from genomic DNA by means of the immunoSEQ Assay, a bias-controlled multiplex PCR. Concerning the study's data processing: The number of nucleated cells in each sample was estimated from the amplification of reference gene primers within the assay. To quantify the absolute abundance of each unique TCRbeta CDR3 rearrangement, sequence reads were collapsed and filtered. Productive Simpson clonality was computed per sample as the square root of Simpson's diversity index over productive rearrangements. The table comes from immuneACCESS by way of TCRdb, which keeps in-frame sequences with V and J called. Part of the clones is missing from these tables; in studies checked, under half for an unresolved V gene and the rest for unknown reasons. The V and J calls and clone size are taken from that table; D and trimming were inferred from the DNA. Within this sample are roughly 53,000 clones, with around nine tenths of them counted one time only. 8% to 9% of the sample is in the top ten clones.

In the germline V gene (reference sequence), CDR1 corresponds to LNHDA and CDR2 to SQIVND. The cysteine opens and the phenylalanine closes a CDR3 of 12 amino acids. Only the CDR3 DNA stays, 36 bases, in frame from base 1. V lost 7 bases and J lost 10 bases; the stretch between them is 11 bases long. Collaborating institutions collected whole blood in K2EDTA tubes following their own protocols. For TCRbeta analysis, collaborator samples were shipped as frozen whole blood, as isolated PBMCs, or as DNA extracted from either sample type. The source material was peripheral blood. The chain is encoded by TRBV19 joined to TRBJ1-6; no confident D gene assignment can be made. This clonotype was sampled from a woman aged 40 to 55 with active COVID-19. This receptor carries the CDR3 CASTVGQSPLHF. In nucleotides, the sequence is TGTGCCAGTACCGTGGGCCAGTCACCCCTCCACTTT.